This TCR beta chain was retrieved from a study of CD8 T cells in ankylosing spondylitis. Overall study findings and caveats: The clones that were linked to disease were reported to be significantly enriched in matched synovial fluid samples from ankylosing spondylitis patients. Ankylosing spondylitis blood appeared to be characterized by a TCR beta motif of eight or nine highly homologous variants. Clones linked to the disease showed a CD8+ phenotype. They occurred at relatively low frequencies in peripheral blood.

The TCR beta libraries were generated through quantitative 5'-RACE incorporating molecular barcodes. MiXCR, run by TCRdb on the 5' RACE reads, gives a single entry per CDR3 protein. There are fewer than 550,000 distinct CDR3 sequences in the sample; roughly 5% occur only once, and 3% to 4.5% lies in the top ten. Germline CDR1 and CDR2: SGHDT and YYEEEE. V was pared by 4 bases and J by 8 bases, with 12 bases of the junction left unmatched. The CDR3 length is 16 residues. This clonotype was counted at least ten times. Its target is not known. The origin of this receptor is a male donor with ankylosing spondylitis. Specimen: blood, either unsorted or a sorted T cell fraction (not recorded which). The gene calls are TRBV5-6 and TRBJ2-1; TRBD2 matches 10 bases. CDR3 bases: TGTGCCAGCAGCCCAGTTAGCGGGAGGCTTATCGATGAGCAGTTCTTC. Amino acid sequence: CASSPVSGRLIDEQFF. Full variable domain (missing parts from reference TRBV5-6 and TRBJ2-1): DAGVTQSPTHLIKTRGQQVTLRCSPKSGHDTVSWYQQALGQGPQFIFQYYEEEERQRGNFPDRFSGHQFPNYSSELNVNALLLGDSALYLCASSPVSGRLIDEQFFGPGTRLTVL.